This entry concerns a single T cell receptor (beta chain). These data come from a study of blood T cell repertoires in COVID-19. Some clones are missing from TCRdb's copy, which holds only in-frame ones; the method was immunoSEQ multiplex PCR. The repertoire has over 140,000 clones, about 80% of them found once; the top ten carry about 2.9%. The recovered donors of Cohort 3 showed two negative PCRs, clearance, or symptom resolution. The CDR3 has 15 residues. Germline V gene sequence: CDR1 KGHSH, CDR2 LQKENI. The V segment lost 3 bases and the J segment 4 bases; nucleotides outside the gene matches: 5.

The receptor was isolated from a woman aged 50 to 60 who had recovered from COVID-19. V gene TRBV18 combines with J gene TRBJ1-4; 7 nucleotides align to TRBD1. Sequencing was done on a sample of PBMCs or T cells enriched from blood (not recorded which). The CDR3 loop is CASSPRGTDNEKLFF. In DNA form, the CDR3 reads TGTGCCAGCTCACCCCGGGGGACAGATAATGAAAAACTGTTTTTT.